These 9 T cell receptor beta chains were sequenced from one sample in a study of shared clonotypes between healthy human individuals. Some clones are missing from TCRdb's copy, which holds only in-frame ones; the method was immunoSEQ multiplex PCR. The data hold more than 2 million clones, with 85% to 95% observed a single time. The sample comprised naive CD4+ T cells sorted from blood. Subset denoted: CD45RA+ positively selected. The receptor source for this set is a man younger than 35 in good health.

Worth noting for this clone: The same CDR3 is also encoded by other DNA sequences in this sample. V usage is TRBV30 and J usage is TRBJ2-2; the D is unclear. Per germline, CDR1 GTSNPN and CDR2 SVGIG (reference sequence). The CDR3 covers 12 residues. V gave up 3 bases and J gave up 5 bases, with 7 bases separating them. The CDR3 protein is CAWSPRTGELFF. The DNA of the CDR3 is TGTGCCTGGAGCCCCCGGACCGGGGAGCTGTTTTTT.

Comment on this clone: This same CDR3 is encoded by further DNA sequences in the sample. The chain recombines TRBV6-6 with TRBJ1-2; D may be TRBD1 (5 bases). Germline CDR1 and CDR2: MNHNY and SVGAGI (reference sequence). Trimming cost V 2 bases and J 0 bases, with 10 bases left between them. This CDR3 region has 15 residues. The CDR3 DNA is TGTGCCAGCAGTTACAATGGGGGAGCTAACTATGGCTACACCTTC. It is translated as CASSYNGGANYGYTF.

CDR3 amino acids: CASSLDGIGTLGSYNEQFF. CDR3 in DNA: TGTGCCAGCAGCTTAGACGGCATAGGGACACTCGGCTCCTACAATGAGCAGTTCTTC. This rearrangement joins TRBV11-2 to TRBJ2-1, with a weak D call TRBD1 (6 bases). Trimming shortened V by 0 bases and J by 0 bases, and 18 bases separated the two germline ends. The V gene's germline CDR1 is SGHAT and CDR2 FQNNGV. This CDR3 spans 19 amino acids.

This chain connects TRBV18 to TRBJ1-4, with D unresolved. The CDR3 has 16 residues. The germline CDR1 and CDR2 sequences are KGHSH and LQKENI. V lost 6 bases, J lost 0 bases, and 14 bases lay in between. The CDR3 region is CASSRGGPATNEKLFF. In DNA form, the CDR3 reads TGTGCCAGCTCTCGGGGAGGCCCGGCAACTAATGAAAAACTGTTTTTT.

The CDR3 loop is CASSSRTGQRASAPPLHF. CDR3 DNA sequence: TGTGCCAGCAGCTCCCGAACGGGACAACGGGCGTCGGCCCCACCCCTCCACTTT. This chain connects TRBV7-2 to TRBJ1-6, with D tentatively TRBD1 (6 bases). The V end lost 4 bases, the J end lost 11 bases, and 27 bases lay between the germline ends. Germline CDR1 SGHTA, CDR2 FQGNSA. The CDR3 runs to 18 residues. The whole variable domain, remainder taken from reference TRBV7-2 and TRBJ1-6, is GAGVSQSPSNKVTEKGKDVELRCDPISGHTALYWYRQSLGQGLEFLIYFQGNSAPDKSGLPSDRFSAERTGGSVSTLTIQRTQQEDSAVYLCASSSRTGQRASAPPLHFGNGTRLTVT.

The V and J genes are TRBV6-1 and TRBJ1-4; D gene ambiguous. The CDR3 covers 14 residues. The V end lost 3 bases, the J end lost 7 bases, and 12 bases lay between the germline ends. Germline values: CDR1 MNHNS, CDR2 SASEGT. This chain's CDR3 is CASSEGISPEKLFF. The CDR3 nucleotides are TGTGCCAGCAGTGAGGGGATAAGCCCTGAAAAACTGTTTTTT.

This sequence joins TRBV30 and TRBJ1-1, with D tentatively TRBD1 (6 bases). Germline V lookup: CDR1 GTSNPN, CDR2 SVGIG (reference sequence). Trimming shortened V by 8 bases and J by 1 base, and 14 bases separated the two germline ends. The CDR3 has 13 residues. In nucleotides, the CDR3 is TGTGCCAGAAAAATGGACAGGAACACTGAAGCTTTCTTT. Translating it yields CARKMDRNTEAFF. Complete variable domain (other parts from reference TRBV30 and TRBJ1-1): SQTIHQWPATLVQPVGSPLSLECTVEGTSNPNLYWYRQAAGRGLQLLFYSVGIGQISSEVPQNLSASRPQDRQFILSSKKLLLSDSGFYLCARKMDRNTEAFFGQGTRLTVV.

The rearrangement links TRBV30 to TRBJ1-2; 7 bases fit TRBD1. CDR3 length: 15 amino acids. V lost 0 bases and J lost 4; bases outside the gene matches: 8. CDR1 and CDR2 (germline): GTSNPN, SVGIG (reference sequence). The CDR3 nucleotides read TGTGCCTGGAGTGTACGTAGAGGGGGCGGCTATGGCTACACCTTC. Translating gives CAWSVRRGGGYGYTF.

The rearrangement joins TRBV10-3 to TRBJ2-5; possible D gene TRBD2, 6 bases. CDR3 length equals 13 residues. Germline CDR1 reads ENHRY; CDR2 reads SYGVKD. Between the trimmed V and J ends, which lost 6 bases and 4 bases, there was a span of 12 bases. This CDR3 reads CAISPGGVETQYF. The CDR3 nucleotides read TGTGCCATCAGCCCCGGAGGGGTAGAGACCCAGTACTTC.